This T cell receptor beta chain is drawn from a study of blood T cell repertoires in COVID-19. About the study: The United States, Italy and Spain were the sources of the acute and convalescent COVID-19 samples. T cells, B-cell-depleted T cells, or PBMCs supplied cDNA or gDNA.

Germline loops: CDR1 LNHDA, CDR2 SQIVND (reference sequence). The V end lost 0 bases, the J end lost 8 bases, and 10 bases lay between the germline ends. The CDR3 totals 13 residues. In the original workflow: Reference gene primer amplification gave estimated nucleated cell counts. The protocol was immunoSEQ multiplex PCR, while the TCRdb copy is restricted to in-frame clones and leaves out a portion. V and J calls and clone size come straight from that table; D and trimming were deduced from the DNA. The table includes 350,000 to 400,000 clones, about 86% detected once. Specimen: peripheral blood. J is TRBJ1-2 and V is TRBV19; no clear D. This sequence was found in a woman aged 55 to 70 with COVID-19, enrolled during active disease. The CDR3 DNA reads as TGTGCCAGTAGTATAGAACGTCGGTGGGGCTACACCTTC. Protein sequence: CASSIERRWGYTF.